One and the same sample provided the 24 T cell receptor beta chains below, sequenced in a study of T cell changes during pregnancy in multiple sclerosis. Repertoires were generated with immunoSEQ multiplex PCR, while TCRdb's copy carries only in-frame clones and drops some. The sample consists of tens of thousands of clones, about 92% of them appearing once. The specimen comprised peripheral blood, sampled in the third trimester of pregnancy. These receptors all stem from a female donor in good health, enrolled as a control in a pregnancy study.

V gene TRBV29-1 combines with J gene TRBJ1-4; D unresolved. The CDR3 runs 14 residues. V was trimmed by 3 bases and J by 6 bases, leaving 14 bases between them. Germline loops: CDR1 SQVTM, CDR2 ANQGSEA. CDR3 coding DNA: TGCAGCGTTGATTTAACCGGGAGACATGAAAAACTGTTTTTT. Translating gives CSVDLTGRHEKLFF.

The sample holds one count of this clone. The V gene is TRBV19, the J gene TRBJ2-1; 7 bases are shared with TRBD2. Germline V lookup: CDR1 LNHDA, CDR2 SQIVND (reference sequence). This CDR3 is built from 15 residues. V dropped 1 base and J dropped 5; count of bases not matched to a gene: 5. This CDR3 is CASSIAAGPNNEQFF. In nucleotides, the CDR3 is TGTGCCAGTAGTATAGCAGCGGGACCCAACAATGAGCAGTTCTTC.

The chain recombines TRBV9 with TRBJ2-2; D is unresolved. This CDR3 is 15 amino acids long. Germline assignment: CDR1 SGDLS and CDR2 YYNGEE. V was pared by 4 bases and J by 6 bases, with 16 bases between. CDR3 amino acids: CASSPSMRKSGELFF. In nucleotides, the CDR3 is TGTGCCAGCAGCCCGAGCATGCGGAAATCCGGGGAGCTGTTTTTT.

The chain has TRBV18 and TRBJ2-2; D may be TRBD1 (5 bases). With 0 bases removed from V and 7 bases from J, the gap between germline ends came to 9 bases. CDR1 and CDR2 (germline): KGHSH, LQKENI. The CDR3 sequence is 14 residues long. The CDR3 nucleotides read TGTGCCAGCTCACCACCCCCAGGGCGCGGGGAGCTGTTTTTT. Translating it yields CASSPPPGRGELFF.

This clone has just one count. V and J are TRBV19 and TRBJ1-4, with 8 bases aligning to TRBD1. In germline, CDR1 is LNHDA, CDR2 SQIVND (reference sequence). Unmatched junction bases numbered 5, after V lost 4 bases and J lost 4 bases. The CDR3 contains 15 residues. DNA of the CDR3: TGTGCCAGTAGTACAGGGACAGGAGGTAATGAAAAACTGTTTTTT. Amino acid sequence: CASSTGTGGNEKLFF.

This clone showed up just a few times. The chain links TRBV6-1 to TRBJ2-6, with D possibly being TRBD2 (6 bases). This CDR3 is built from 16 residues. Germline values: CDR1 MNHNS, CDR2 SASEGT. The V and J ends lost 3 bases and 2 bases respectively, with 11 bases between them. This chain's CDR3 is CASSDNSGAGANVLTF. CDR3 nucleotide sequence: TGTGCCAGCAGTGATAATAGCGGAGCTGGGGCCAACGTCCTGACTTTC.

V and J are TRBV5-1 and TRBJ2-3; 11 positions agree with TRBD1. Germline V CDR1 and CDR2: SGHRS, YFSETQ. CDR3 length: 16 residues. The V segment lost 4 bases and the J segment 3 bases; nucleotides outside the gene matches: 7. The DNA of the CDR3 is TGCGCCAGCAGCGTGGGACAGGGGGTTCGAACAGATACGCAGTATTTT. Amino acids: CASSVGQGVRTDTQYF.

This clone was seen just once. This chain joins TRBV2 and TRBJ2-7; D ambiguous. Per germline, CDR1 SNHLY and CDR2 FYNNEI. There are 14 residues in the CDR3. The V gene lost 3 bases and the J gene lost 1 base, with 10 bases spanning the gap. CDR3 residues: CASSEVQSSYEQYF. Here the CDR3 DNA reads TGTGCCAGCAGTGAGGTACAGTCTTCCTACGAGCAGTACTTC.

The chain joins TRBV7-2 to TRBJ2-7, with unresolved D. This CDR3 region has 13 residues. Germline assignment: CDR1 SGHTA and CDR2 FQGNSA. V was trimmed by 2 bases and J by 5 bases, leaving 10 bases between them. DNA of the CDR3: TGTGCCAGCAGCTTATATCGACGGGACGAGCAGTACTTC. Translation: CASSLYRRDEQYF. Combining the CDR3 with reference TRBV7-2 and TRBJ2-7 gives the whole variable domain GAGVSQSPSNKVTEKGKDVELRCDPISGHTALYWYRQSLGQGLEFLIYFQGNSAPDKSGLPSDRFSAERTGGSVSTLTIQRTQQEDSAVYLCASSLYRRDEQYFGPGTRLTVT.

This chain uses TRBV4-1 with TRBJ2-7, with 12 bases identical to TRBD2. CDR1 is MGHRA and CDR2 is YSYEKL in the germline V gene. The CDR3 has 15 residues. The V and J ends lost 1 base and 2 bases, in that order; junction bases with no gene match: 0. This CDR3 is CASSQGLAGAYEQYF. In DNA, the CDR3 is TGCGCCAGCAGCCAAGGACTAGCGGGGGCCTACGAGCAGTACTTC.

The chain joins TRBV6-5 to TRBJ2-7, with 10 bases fitting TRBD1. CDR3 length equals 14 residues. With 5 bases clipped from V and 3 bases from J, the junction kept 4 bases outside the gene matches. CDR1 and CDR2 (germline): MNHEY, SVGAGI. The CDR3 DNA is TGTGCCAGCAGTGAGGGACAGGGGTACTACGAGCAGTACTTC. Encoded protein: CASSEGQGYYEQYF.

CDR3 coding DNA: TGTGCCACTAGGGACAGGGGGCTCAACACCATATATTTT. Protein: CATRDRGLNTIYF. The chain joins TRBV15 to TRBJ1-3, with 12 bases lining up with TRBD1. The length of the CDR3 is 13 residues. CDR1 and CDR2 from the germline V gene are LNHNV and YYDKDF (reference sequence). With V trimmed by 9 bases and J by 7 bases, 4 bases remained unmatched.

The chain employs TRBV19 and TRBJ1-1; D is uncertain. Germline CDR1 reads LNHDA; CDR2 reads SQIVND (reference sequence). This CDR3 is 13 amino acids long. V gave up 3 bases and J gave up 1 base, with 6 bases separating them. The CDR3 nucleotides are TGTGCCAGTAGTATCATCCCGAACACTGAAGCTTTCTTT. Its translation is CASSIIPNTEAFF.

The chain carries TRBV25-1 and TRBJ2-7, with 11 bases identical to TRBD2. Trimming took 2 bases from V and 4 from J; bases not matched to a gene: 4. Germline CDR1 is MGHDK and CDR2 is SYGVNS. The CDR3 runs to 15 residues. CDR3 nucleotide sequence: TGTGCCAGCAGTGAAAGGACTAGCGGGTTGTACGAGCAGTACTTC. It encodes CASSERTSGLYEQYF.

The chain carries TRBV7-9 and TRBJ2-7; 8 bases match TRBD2. With V trimmed by 4 bases and J by 2 bases, 7 bases remained unmatched. Germline CDR1 SEHNR, CDR2 FQNEAQ (reference sequence). This CDR3 comprises 15 residues. CDR3 DNA sequence: TGTGCCAGCAGCTCGGGACTAGGAAACCCCTACGAGCAGTACTTC. Residues: CASSSGLGNPYEQYF. The full variable domain, rest sourced from reference TRBV7-9 and TRBJ2-7, is DTGVSQNPRHKITKRGQNVTFRCDPISEHNRLYWYRQTLGQGPEFLTYFQNEAQLEKSRLLSDRFSAERPKGSFSTLEIQRTEQGDSAMYLCASSSGLGNPYEQYFGPGTRLTVT.

The chain recombines TRBV5-1 with TRBJ1-4, with 12 nucleotides matching TRBD1. This CDR3 is 16 amino acids long. V dropped 5 bases and J dropped 7; count of bases not matched to a gene: 9. The V gene's germline CDR1 is SGHRS and CDR2 YFSETQ. CDR3 residues: CASRTGTGGGSEKLFF. The CDR3 bases are TGCGCCAGCAGGACCGGGACAGGGGGCGGTTCTGAAAAACTGTTTTTT.

This chain's CDR3 is CATSYRGGVSSYEQYF. For the CDR3, the DNA is TGTGCCACCTCATATAGGGGGGGGGTGAGCTCCTACGAGCAGTACTTC. V and J are TRBV19 and TRBJ2-7; possibly TRBD2 for D (7 bases). Per the germline V gene, CDR1 is LNHDA and CDR2 is SQIVND (reference sequence). There are 16 residues in the CDR3. The V end was cut by 10 bases, the J end by 0 bases, with 22 bases between.

The chain joins TRBV25-1 to TRBJ2-1; 10 bases fit TRBD2. Looked up from germline, CDR1 is MGHDK and CDR2 is SYGVNS. J was trimmed by 3 bases and V by 3 bases; bases with no gene match: 5. The CDR3 is made up of 16 amino acids. The CDR3 DNA sequence: TGTGCCAGCAGTGACCTAGCGGGAGCGAACTACAATGAGCAGTTCTTC. Its protein is CASSDLAGANYNEQFF.

This chain links TRBV11-2 with TRBJ2-1; the D is unclear. The V gene lost 1 base and the J gene lost 5 bases, with 9 bases spanning the gap. This CDR3 spans 14 amino acids. Germline V gives CDR1 SGHAT, CDR2 FQNNGV. Here the CDR3 DNA reads TGTGCCAGCAGCTTAGGAGGTCCGGACAATGAGCAGTTCTTC. Encoded protein: CASSLGGPDNEQFF.

This chain uses TRBV30 with TRBJ2-7; the match to TRBD1 covers 8 bases. The CDR3 totals 15 residues. CDR1 and CDR2 (germline): GTSNPN, SVGIG (reference sequence). Trimming took 6 bases from V and 2 from J; bases not matched to a gene: 12. The CDR3 spells CACTLGTGLPYEQYF. CDR3 bases: TGTGCCTGTACCCTCGGGACAGGCCTCCCCTACGAGCAGTACTTC.

The chain is built from TRBV5-1 and TRBJ2-2; TRBD1 matches at 7 bases. V lost 4 bases and J lost 2; bases outside the gene matches: 17. The CDR3 has 19 amino acids. From germline, CDR1 is SGHRS and CDR2 YFSETQ. CDR3 bases: TGCGCCAGCAGCCCTGTGATGGGGACCGGGACAGTAAACACCGGGGAGCTGTTTTTT. This encodes CASSPVMGTGTVNTGELFF.

This rearrangement joins TRBV5-8 to TRBJ2-3, with 7 bases identical to TRBD1. Germline V gene data show CDR1 as SGHTS and CDR2 as YDEGEE. This CDR3 spans 16 amino acids. V trimming: 4 bases; J trimming: 1 base; junction bases outside the gene matches: 9. CDR3 loop: CASSHRQGRGTDTQYF. DNA for the CDR3: TGTGCCAGCAGCCACAGACAGGGTAGGGGCACAGATACGCAGTATTTT.

The chain links TRBV27 to TRBJ2-2; a weak D match, TRBD1 (5 bases). Trimming pared 6 bases from V and 5 bases from J, leaving 13 bases between. The CDR3 is 14 amino acids. Germline CDR1 reads MNHEY; CDR2 reads SMNVEV (reference sequence). This CDR3 reads CASSQGWGTGELFF. The CDR3 nucleotides read TGTGCCAGCAGCCAGGGTTGGGGAACCGGGGAGCTGTTTTTT.

J is TRBJ1-1 and V is TRBV7-6; TRBD1 is a possible D gene (5 bases). Germline V lookup: CDR1 SGHVS, CDR2 FNYEAQ. This CDR3 has 15 amino acids. Trimming removed 2 bases from V and 4 bases from J, with 14 bases in between. CDR3 in DNA: TGTGCCAGCAGCTTAAATGGTGGGGGGGTCACTGAAGCTTTCTTT. Its protein product is CASSLNGGGVTEAFF.